Reported below is one T cell receptor (beta chain). This entry comes from a study of CD8+ T cells in alopecia areata. The treatment: oral pan-JAK inhibitor, 5-10 mg twice daily. Per germline, CDR1 MNHNY and CDR2 SVGAGI (reference sequence). V lost 3 bases, J lost 8 bases, and 7 bases lay in between. The CDR3 sequence is 11 residues long. Isolated RNA was reverse transcribed into cDNA used as the sequencing template. Repertoires were generated with immunoSEQ multiplex PCR, while TCRdb's copy carries only in-frame clones and drops some. This sample has fewer than 250,000 clones; more than 30% occur once, and the top ten carry 0.48%.

Sequencing used CD4+ T cells sorted from blood, obtained between weeks 30 and 35, from a patient treated with tofacitinib. This clonotype originated in a human donor with alopecia areata. The chain couples TRBV6-6 to TRBJ1-2; D not resolved. The DNA for the CDR3 is TGTGCCAGCAGTTATGGGGTCGGCTACACCTTC. Amino acid sequence: CASSYGVGYTF.